This T cell receptor beta chain was captured by sequencing in a study of cytomegalovirus exposure and HLA in healthy donors (dated by TCRdb to 2017 to 2019). General notes on the study: An earlier analysis of roughly 570 of the donors reported 250 to 300 Gb of sequence data and 117 million unique TCR beta sequences obtained from around 170 million T cells. To predict cytomegalovirus infection status, the study brought together high-throughput TCR immunosequencing, statistical association of individual TCRs with disease status, and machine learning. Using immunosequencing, the study profiled T cell repertoires from around 680 subjects and related those repertoires to cytomegalovirus serostatus. In a later genetic analysis, genome-wide SNP genotypes for about 65% of the 666 donors were used, and that subset was treated as a discovery cohort. An early release covering 500 to 750 HLA-typed donors comprised 250 to 350 gigabases of sequencing data and some 79 million unique TCR sequences. The study was designed to test whether signatures of past pathogen exposure could be identified by cataloging public T cell receptors. Donor age, sex, ethnicity and CMV serostatus were collected together with the repertoire data. An earlier analysis of approximately 580 of the donors used high-throughput TCR beta sequencing to judge whether each TCR beta V gene segment behaved as functional or pseudogenic. Class I and class II HLA loci were covered by the typing at four-digit resolution. Rather than drawing on any new phenotypic data, the later analysis identified candidate immune exposures from TCR beta sequences and the way those sequences occurred across donors. A separate validation cohort of some 130 different subjects was used in addition to the roughly 670-subject first cohort. On average, about 200,000 unique TCR beta nucleotide sequences were sequenced per donor among 350 to 400 genotyped donors of the cohort, with roughly 18% of those sequences being non-productive. A handful of DR-DQ haplotypes were handled as single units for association and clustering because linkage in the cohort was strong. The genetic ancestry cluster associated with self-reported Caucasian donors included over 65% of the roughly 380 genotyped donors. Every repertoire in the discovery cohort had been generated on one and the same sequencing platform. Typing coverage differed by locus: A, B, C, DRB1 and DQB1 were typed in roughly 629-630 donors, DQA1 in roughly 500, DPA1 in 600 to 610, and DPB1 in roughly 450. To study patterns of TCR occurrence, a later analysis re-analyzed previously published TCR beta repertoires from more than 550 donors and added high-resolution HLA genotyping.

At the junction V is shortened by 0 bases and J by 0 bases; bases outside the gene matches: 6. The CDR3 contains 17 residues, cysteine and phenylalanine counted. Solely the CDR3 DNA is kept, with 51 bases framed from the first base. Library prep was done by the immunoSEQ multiplex PCR assay. For the multiplex PCR, a mixture combining 60 forward primers for TCR Vbeta segments and 13 reverse primers for TCR Jbeta segments was used. The CDR3 region of rearranged TCR beta genes was amplified from genomic DNA by a multiplex PCR assay. The amplified TCR beta libraries were sequenced on the Illumina HiSeq System as 87-base-pair reads. In the source study's methods: In a later analysis, around 80 million unique TCR beta chains were counted across the 500 to 700 repertoires, and roughly 11 million of these chains were shared by at least two donors. A nearest-neighbor algorithm error-corrected the raw reads and collapsed the reads into unique sequences, merging closely related sequences to remove PCR and sequencing errors. To assign V, D and J gene segments, CDR3 sequences were aligned to IMGT reference sequences. Each retained sequence needed at least a six-nucleotide match to both a V gene segment and a J gene segment. Rearrangements were classified as productive when the CDR3 lacked stop codons and remained in frame with V and J, and all other rearrangements were classified as non-productive. CDR3 was defined according to IMGT convention as the region running from the second conserved V-encoded cysteine to the conserved J-encoded phenylalanine. In an earlier analysis of more than 550 of the donors, sequences lacking an unambiguous match to a single V gene segment were excluded. In an earlier analysis of around 600 of the donors, V segments were called functional above 56.7% productive rearrangements and were called segregating when the between-donor standard deviation exceeded 5%. A statistical classification framework was developed to diagnose cytomegalovirus status using the catalog of TCR beta chain sequences. In a later analysis, TCR nucleotide sequences were compared against IMGT/GENE-DB human TR gene sequences so that V and J genes could be assigned. In a later analysis, CDR3 sequences and most-parsimonious VDJ recombination scenarios were assigned using the TCRdist pipeline. A later analysis defined each TCR beta chain by its CDR3 amino acid sequence plus V-gene family, and excluded reads lacking a unique V-gene family. In a later analysis, 550 to 650 highly shared, low-generation-probability nucleotide sequences were removed to address suspected cross-contamination and a sequencing artifact. In a later analysis, a clonal expansion index for each public chain was calculated from normalized within-repertoire ranks of inferred template counts. In a later analysis, generation probabilities were computed using a VDJ recombination model fitted to out-of-frame rearrangements, and the results were checked against IGoR. A later analysis scored TCR-TCR, TCR-HLA and TCR-CMV co-occurrence with hypergeometric tests, applying a repertoire-size bias correction to TCR pairs. In a later analysis, false discovery rates were estimated by permuting HLA or CMV assignments 20 times. A later analysis grouped co-occurring TCRs with DBSCAN, adding TCRdist sequence similarity when clustering within HLA-allele-positive subsets. Repertoires with fewer than 30,000 or more than 120,000 public chains, plus five repertoires with anomalous nucleotide sharing, were excluded from co-occurrence clustering. TCRdb stores this immuneACCESS table with in-frame sequences only. Part of the clones is absent; in the studies checked, under half of the shortfall reflects unresolved V genes, and no reason is known for the rest. The DNA gave D and trimming, while V, J and clone size come from that table. For this sample the table gives around 120,000 clones, of which 77% were detected only once. 4.5% to 5% of the sample rests with the top ten.

What the study reported, not specific to this receptor: A later analysis associated 15,000 or so TCR beta sequences with specific HLA alleles at a false discovery rate of 0.05. A later analysis reported that several top co-occurrence clusters appeared linked to parvovirus B19, influenza, CMV and Epstein-Barr virus. In an earlier analysis of more than 450 of the donors, most TCR beta V segments were observed in productive rearrangements about 87% or about 30% of the time, broadly matching IMGT annotations. In the study, 150 to 200 TCR beta chains were listed as associated with cytomegalovirus. Compared with the approximately 670-donor mean, donors in an Asian-associated ancestry cluster had fewer N-insertions in productive TCRs, according to a later genetic analysis. Assigning TCR associations to individual alleles was difficult when HLA alleles, especially DR and DQ, strongly co-occurred. The sequencing pipeline was judged likely to have produced a cluster of highly shared sequence variants as a technical artifact. In a later analysis, the rate of TCR association differed among HLA loci, with DRB1 alleles having the most associated TCRs and HLA-C alleles having the fewest. Most CMV-associated TCR beta chains appeared to be HLA-restricted in a later analysis, and the HLA associations seemed to be driven largely by CMV exposure. Presence/absence analyses assumed roughly uniform sequencing depth across donors, an assumption that may not hold. The authors suggested that the approach could potentially be generalized to other disease states and immunological phenotypes. Linkage disequilibrium might explain the correlated functional status among segregating V segments, but an unknown experimental factor could not be ruled out. In a later analysis, HLA-associated TCR beta chains showed more clonal expansion and lower generation probabilities than non-associated chains that were equally common. The classifier was reported to diagnose cytomegalovirus status with high specificity and sensitivity in both the original cohort and the validation cohort. A further reported finding was that TCR beta sequences accurately predicted the HLA-A and HLA-B alleles for most subjects in the first cohort. The cohort was sequenced for TCR beta chains only, and without alpha or paired-chain data the features that could be detected were limited. Because the 87-base-pair reads could not distinguish some IMGT-functional V segments, including TRBV6-2 and TRBV6-3, those segments were excluded. Because HLA typing was missing for some donors at each locus, association tests included only the typed subset. Because counts were too low, about 18 rarely observed V segments, including chromosome 9 orphons, were excluded from the earlier analysis of fewer than 650 of the donors. Immune exposure information for the cohort was limited to CMV serostatus. An association between a missense DCLRE1C variant and V-gene and J-gene trimming of TCR beta chains was found in a later genetic analysis and replicated in an independent cohort. In vitro tests confirmed that a few of the cytomegalovirus-associated TCR beta chains recognize cytomegalovirus antigens. Most TCR sequences were seen in very few donors, while some public TCRs were found in many individuals.

Remarks on this clone: Its antigen remains undetermined. Base quality data are lacking; no much larger clone is found one base away.

The cohort was made up of approximately 700 healthy bone marrow donors. At the time of sampling, all cohort members were nominally healthy, though unrecorded immune exposures were likely present. The donor tested CMV seropositive and was one of the 289 seropositive cohort members. Every donor gave a peripheral blood sample, and the peripheral blood mononuclear cells from that sample were used for TCR beta sequencing. Genomic DNA was extracted from the blood cell samples with the Qiagen DNeasy Blood Extraction Kit. The V gene is TRBV5-7 and the J gene is TRBJ2-3, and TRBD1 aligns with 8 junction nucleotides. TRBV5-7 is an ORF; its function is uncertain. Sequencing was performed on PBMCs. The TCR sequence derives from a man aged 45 to 65 in good health and CMV-seropositive. The DNA is as follows: TGTGCCAGCAGCTTGGCAGGGGGACAGGCTAGCACAGATACGCAGTATTTT. The resulting protein is CASSLAGGQASTDTQYF.